The 3 T cell receptor beta chains given below trace back to one sample, sequenced in a study of follicular helper T cells after annual influenza vaccination. Assay: immunoSEQ multiplex PCR; the TCRdb copy retains only in-frame clones and omits some. The sample lists approximately 25,000 clones, approximately 80% seen once, with about 1.2% in the top ten. The time point denotes: 2014-2015 season, pre-vaccination. The specimen comprised CXCR5+ CD38- circulating T follicular helper cells from blood, sampled on the day of influenza vaccination. The sample's subset: circulating Tfh, non-naive CD4+CXCR5+PD-1+ (ICOS+CD38+ or ICOS-CD38-). The receptors were sampled from an adult who received the influenza vaccine.

This chain links TRBV28 with TRBJ1-2, with D perhaps matching TRBD1 (5 bases). The CDR3 loop spans 11 amino acids. Deletions cut 3 bases from V and 14 bases from J, with 13 bases between. Germline-derived CDR1 and CDR2 are MDHEN and SYDVKM. CDR3 in amino acids: CASSFSQGWTF. In DNA, the CDR3 is TGTGCCAGCAGTTTCTCTCAGGGTTGGACCTTC.

Concerning this clone itself: Sequence at one end of the junction differs from germline and may be a read error. The gene calls are TRBV18 and TRBJ1-3; TRBD1 might be the D (6 bases). Per the germline V gene, CDR1 is KGHSH and CDR2 is LQKENI. The CDR3 is 16 amino acids. In DNA form, the CDR3 reads TGTGCCGGCTCACCACCGCAGGGGAACTCTGGAAACACCATATATTTT. This sequence encodes CAGSPPQGNSGNTIYF.

For this clone: A junction end diverges from the germline sequence, so it may reflect a read error. The CDR3 DNA is TGCGCCAGCAGTTTGGTGGACTCAGACACAGATACGCAGTATTTT. Residues: CASSLVDSDTDTQYF. The chain joins TRBV5-1 to TRBJ2-3; D perhaps matches TRBD2 (5 bases). This CDR3 has 15 amino acids. Germline CDR1 SGHRS, CDR2 YFSETQ.